A selection of T cell receptor beta chains follows, all from one sample in a study of response to subunit inactivated influenza vaccine. TCRdb called the RT-PCR reads again in MiXCR, with one record for every CDR3 protein. The table lists roughly 630,000 distinct CDR3 sequences, 11% to 15% of them singletons, with roughly 7.2% in the top ten. Specimen: PBMCs from blood, collected roughly 15 days before vaccination. Every receptor here comes from a man aged 45-65 years who received an inactivated influenza vaccine. Each CDR3 is given with its conserved first and last residue. D genes are given only for firm matches. Size values are once, few and many counts, or a class for expanded clones, and some rows have none.

J gene | clone size | V gene | D gene | CDR3 protein | CDR3 DNA
TRBJ2-7 | NA | TRBV12-3/TRBV12-4 | TRBD2 | CASSLERWASGPLEQYF | TGTGCCAGCAGCTTAGAAAGGTGGGCTAGCGGCCCCCTCGAGCAGTACTTC
TRBJ2-5 | few | TRBV7-2 | NA | CASSYRAPHNGETQYF | TGTGCCAGCAGCTACAGGGCCCCCCACAATGGAGAGACCCAGTACTTC
TRBJ2-7 | many | TRBV10-3 | NA | CAIFNPGHSYEQYF | TGTGCCATCTTCAATCCAGGCCACTCCTACGAGCAGTACTTC
TRBJ1-3 | NA | TRBV10-3 | NA | CAISDSVGDTIYF | TGTGCCATCAGTGACTCTGTGGGTGACACCATATATTTT
TRBJ2-3 | few | TRBV29-1 | NA | CSVEVRGPFTDTQYF | TGCAGCGTTGAGGTTCGTGGCCCATTCACAGATACGCAGTATTTT
TRBJ2-7 | few | TRBV20-1 | TRBD2 | CSASRTSGSSYEQYF | TGCAGTGCTAGCCGGACTAGCGGGAGTTCCTACGAGCAGTACTTC
TRBJ2-3 | NA | TRBV7-2 | NA | CASSLAGDHTDTQYF | TGTGCCAGCAGCTTAGCGGGGGACCACACAGATACGCAGTATTTT
TRBJ2-7 | few | TRBV5-1 | TRBD2 | CASSLESRGGGEQYF | TGCGCCAGCAGCTTGGAATCGCGCGGGGGGGGCGAGCAGTACTTC
TRBJ2-1 | NA | TRBV5-1 | TRBD2 | CASSKSGSDFHEQFF | TGCGCCAGCAGCAAAAGCGGGAGCGACTTCCATGAGCAGTTCTTC
TRBJ2-7 | many | TRBV7-9 | NA | CASSTKGPNEQYF | TGTGCCAGCAGCACCAAGGGCCCGAACGAGCAGTACTTC
TRBJ2-7 | few | TRBV4-3 | TRBD1 | CASSPSGGQGLVEQYF | TGCGCCAGCAGCCCCTCGGGGGGACAGGGCCTGGTGGAGCAGTACTTC
TRBJ2-5 | NA | TRBV20-1 | TRBD1 | CSASGDRSQETQYF | TGCAGTGCTAGTGGGGACAGGTCCCAAGAGACCCAGTACTTC
TRBJ2-2 | many | TRBV20-1 | TRBD1 | CSAITGVGGELFF | TGCAGTGCCATTACAGGGGTAGGCGGGGAGCTGTTTTTT
TRBJ2-2 | NA | TRBV4-3 | NA | CASSQEGAVNGNTGELFF | TGCGCCAGCAGCCAAGAGGGGGCGGTAAACGGGAACACCGGGGAGCTGTTTTTT
TRBJ2-7 | few | TRBV27 | TRBD1 | CASSLSKAGQGAFYEQYF | TGTGCCAGCAGTTTATCGAAGGCAGGACAGGGGGCTTTCTACGAGCAGTACTTC
TRBJ2-1 | many | TRBV7-9 | NA | CASSLAWRTTNEAQFF | TGTGCCAGCAGCTTAGCGTGGAGGACTACTAATGAGGCGCAGTTCTTC
TRBJ2-3 | NA | TRBV5-4 | NA | CASSPLGGAGSTDTQYF | TGTGCCAGCAGCCCACTTGGCGGGGCAGGTAGCACAGATACGCAGTATTTT
TRBJ1-5 | NA | TRBV20-1 | NA | CSASEGGGGNQPQHF | TGCAGTGCTAGTGAGGGTGGAGGGGGCAATCAGCCCCAGCATTTT
TRBJ2-5 | NA | TRBV20-1 | TRBD1 | CSARRGQGKQETQYF | TGCAGTGCTAGAAGGGGACAGGGCAAACAAGAGACCCAGTACTTC
TRBJ2-7 | NA | TRBV6-5 | NA | CASSYPDRIAYEQYF | TGTGCCAGCAGTTACCCCGACAGAATAGCCTACGAGCAGTACTTC
TRBJ2-3 | NA | TRBV25-1 | TRBD2 | CASRESGTSGYTQYF | TGTGCCAGCAGAGAATCGGGGACTAGCGGTTATACGCAGTATTTT
TRBJ2-1 | NA | TRBV29-1 | NA | CSVGRGRGPYNEQFF | TGCAGCGTTGGCCGGGGACGGGGGCCCTACAATGAGCAGTTCTTC
TRBJ2-3 | NA | TRBV5-1 | TRBD2 | CASSLEPSGSKDTQYF | TGCGCCAGCAGCTTGGAGCCTAGCGGGAGTAAGGATACGCAGTATTTT
TRBJ1-5 | NA | TRBV6-2/TRBV6-3 | NA | CASTLSEGGNSNQPQHF | TGTGCCAGCACCCTATCGGAGGGAGGCAATAGCAATCAGCCCCAGCATTTT
TRBJ1-5 | few | TRBV6-1 | NA | CATEGAGNQPQHF | TGTGCCACCGAAGGGGCCGGCAATCAGCCCCAGCATTTT
TRBJ2-5 | few | TRBV12-3/TRBV12-4 | NA | CASSPVGRDQETQYF | TGTGCCAGCAGCCCCGTGGGGCGGGACCAAGAGACCCAGTACTTC
TRBJ2-7 | NA | TRBV20-1 | TRBD2 | CSARDMLAETGYEQYF | TGCAGTGCTAGAGATATGCTAGCGGAAACGGGCTACGAGCAGTACTTC
TRBJ2-3 | few | TRBV15 | NA | CATSRAVRQFTDTQYF | TGTGCCACCAGCAGAGCCGTCCGGCAATTCACAGATACGCAGTATTTT